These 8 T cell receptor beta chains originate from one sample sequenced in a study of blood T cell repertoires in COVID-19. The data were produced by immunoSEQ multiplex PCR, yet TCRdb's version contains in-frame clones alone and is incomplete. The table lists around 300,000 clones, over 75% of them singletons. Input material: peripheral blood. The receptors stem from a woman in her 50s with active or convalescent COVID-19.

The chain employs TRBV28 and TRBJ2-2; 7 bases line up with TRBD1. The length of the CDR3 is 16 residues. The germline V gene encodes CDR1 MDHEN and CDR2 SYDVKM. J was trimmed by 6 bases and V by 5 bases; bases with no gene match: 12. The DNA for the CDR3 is TGTGCCAGCAGTCCAGCGGACAGGTCGCGGTCCGGGGAGCTGTTTTTT. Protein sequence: CASSPADRSRSGELFF.

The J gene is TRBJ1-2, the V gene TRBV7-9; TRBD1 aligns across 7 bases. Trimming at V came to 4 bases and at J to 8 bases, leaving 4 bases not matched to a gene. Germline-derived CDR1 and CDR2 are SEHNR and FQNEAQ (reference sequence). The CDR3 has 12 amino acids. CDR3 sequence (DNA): TGTGCCAGCAGCTCGACAGGGCGAGGCTACACCTTC. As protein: CASSSTGRGYTF.

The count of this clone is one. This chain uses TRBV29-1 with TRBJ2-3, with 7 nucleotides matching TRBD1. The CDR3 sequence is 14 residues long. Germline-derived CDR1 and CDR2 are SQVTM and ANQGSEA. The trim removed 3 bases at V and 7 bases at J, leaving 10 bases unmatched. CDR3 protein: CSVDPTGVRNTQYF. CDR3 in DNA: TGCAGCGTTGATCCCACAGGGGTTAGGAATACGCAGTATTTT.

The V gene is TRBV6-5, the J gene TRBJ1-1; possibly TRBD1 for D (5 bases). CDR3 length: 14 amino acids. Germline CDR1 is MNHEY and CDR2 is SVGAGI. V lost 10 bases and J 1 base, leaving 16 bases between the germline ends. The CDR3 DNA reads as TGTGCCACGGGGGGAAGGGTCAGGAACACTGAAGCTTTCTTT. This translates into CATGGRVRNTEAFF.

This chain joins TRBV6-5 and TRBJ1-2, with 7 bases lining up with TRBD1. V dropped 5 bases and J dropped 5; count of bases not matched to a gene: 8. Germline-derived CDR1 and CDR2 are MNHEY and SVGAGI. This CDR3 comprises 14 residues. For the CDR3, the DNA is TGTGCCAGCAGTACACAGGGGTTCCAATATGGCTACACCTTC. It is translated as CASSTQGFQYGYTF.

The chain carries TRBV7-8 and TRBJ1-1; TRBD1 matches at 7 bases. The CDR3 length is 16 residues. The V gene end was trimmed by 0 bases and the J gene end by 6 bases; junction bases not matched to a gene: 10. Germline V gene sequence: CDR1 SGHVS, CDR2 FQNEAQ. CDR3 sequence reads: CASSLAVPGGSAEAFF. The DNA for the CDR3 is TGTGCCAGCAGCTTAGCGGTGCCAGGGGGAAGCGCTGAAGCTTTCTTT.

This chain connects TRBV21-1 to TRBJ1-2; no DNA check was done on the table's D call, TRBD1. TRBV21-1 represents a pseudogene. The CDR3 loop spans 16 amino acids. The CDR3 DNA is TGTGCCAGCAGCAAATTCGGGACAGGGAGGAGGGGAGGCTACACCTTC. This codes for CASSKFGTGRRGGYTF.

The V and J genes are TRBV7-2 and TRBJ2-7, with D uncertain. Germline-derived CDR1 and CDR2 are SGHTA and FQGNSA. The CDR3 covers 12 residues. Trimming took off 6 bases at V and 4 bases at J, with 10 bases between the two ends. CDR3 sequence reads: CASSRHLYEQYF. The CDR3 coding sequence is TGTGCCAGCAGTAGACACCTTTACGAGCAGTACTTC.